The present T cell receptor (beta chain) was sequenced within a study of T-cell reconstitution after alpha-beta-depleted transplantation in children. Looked up from germline, CDR1 is SGHRS and CDR2 is YFSETQ. V was clipped by 0 bases and J by 10 bases, with 10 bases between them. The CDR3 runs 12 residues. Library preparation (for TCRbeta) was performed with unique molecular identifiers. TCRdb redid the calling of the PCR reads with MiXCR, one entry per CDR3 protein. The table has a few hundred thousand distinct CDR3 sequences, 9.7% seen once. This clonotype was recorded at least ten times. The rearrangement joins TRBV5-1 to TRBJ1-1; D possibly corresponds to TRBD1 (6 bases). Source: PBMCs from the stem cell graft donor, taken from the stem cell graft. The sequence was collected from a human donor who donated a stem cell graft to a child with SCID. The CDR3 spells CASSLEGQGAFF. The CDR3 region has the DNA TGCGCCAGCAGCTTGGAGGGACAAGGAGCTTTCTTT.